Sequencing of this T cell receptor beta chain was carried out in a study of T cells in Graves' hyperthyroidism and ophthalmopathy. General study results and limits: Separating ophthalmopathy from stable hyperthyroidism was achieved by a 13 V-J model. Clonotypes that were expanded in thyroid above 0.001 mostly appeared in blood too.

There were TCR beta CDR3 regions amplified from RNA transcripts. Primed by the HTBI set, a first-round RT-PCR was run on the TCR CDR3. TCRdb reanalysed the multiplex PCR reads using MiXCR and keeps one entry per CDR3 protein. The sample lists 350,000 to 450,000 distinct CDR3 sequences, around 15% seen once, with 25% to 30% in the top ten. This clonotype appeared many times. Its matching antigen is unknown. Inclusion characteristics of ophthalmopathy patients comprised a Clinical Activity Score of at least 3, a NOSPECS grade of at least 4, and duration under 3 months. Germline-derived CDR1 and CDR2 are MDHEN and SYDVKM. The CDR3 covers 19 residues. Losses at the gene ends were 5 bases for V and 1 base for J; bases not matched to a gene: 14.

This sequence originates from a man aged 45 to 65 with Graves' ophthalmopathy. J is TRBJ2-4 and V is TRBV28; 10 bases match TRBD2. Sample: blood. The CDR3 sequence: CASSPQSGRGIWAKNIQYF. CDR3 DNA: TGTGCCAGCAGTCCCCAAAGCGGGAGGGGAATATGGGCCAAAAACATTCAGTACTTC.